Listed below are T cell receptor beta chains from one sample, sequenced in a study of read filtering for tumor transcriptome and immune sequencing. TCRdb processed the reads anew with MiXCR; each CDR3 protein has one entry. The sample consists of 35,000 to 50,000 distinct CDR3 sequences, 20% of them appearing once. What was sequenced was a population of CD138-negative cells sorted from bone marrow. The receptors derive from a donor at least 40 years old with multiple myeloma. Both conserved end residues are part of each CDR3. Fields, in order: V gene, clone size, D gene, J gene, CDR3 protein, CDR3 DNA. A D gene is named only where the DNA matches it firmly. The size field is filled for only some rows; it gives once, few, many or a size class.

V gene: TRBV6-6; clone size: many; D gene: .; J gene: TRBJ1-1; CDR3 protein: CASSYPNTEAFF; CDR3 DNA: TGTGCCAGCAGCTACCCCAACACTGAAGCTTTCTTT
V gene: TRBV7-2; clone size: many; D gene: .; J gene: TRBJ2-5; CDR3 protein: CASSPGPFGETQYF; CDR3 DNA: TGTGCCAGCAGCCCCGGGCCGTTCGGAGAGACCCAGTACTTC
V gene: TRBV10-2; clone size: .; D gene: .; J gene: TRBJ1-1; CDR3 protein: CASSESRVSFDTEAFF; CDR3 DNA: TGCGCCAGCAGTGAGTCGAGGGTCAGTTTCGACACTGAAGCTTTCTTT
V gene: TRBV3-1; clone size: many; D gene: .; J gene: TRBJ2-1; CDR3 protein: CATSQDNEQFF; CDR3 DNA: TGTGCCACGTCACAGGACAATGAGCAGTTCTTC
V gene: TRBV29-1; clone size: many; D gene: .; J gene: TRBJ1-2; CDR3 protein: CSVEDPRRGEGYGYTF; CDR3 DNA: TGCAGCGTTGAAGATCCGAGACGAGGGGAGGGCTATGGCTACACCTTC
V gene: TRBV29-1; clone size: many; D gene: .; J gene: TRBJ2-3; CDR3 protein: CSVVQYTDTQYF; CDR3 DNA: TGCAGCGTTGTACAGTACACAGATACGCAGTATTTT
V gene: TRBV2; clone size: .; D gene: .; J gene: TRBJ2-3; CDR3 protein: CASSDDGNTQYF; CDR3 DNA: TGTGCCAGCAGCGACGATGGCAATACGCAGTATTTT
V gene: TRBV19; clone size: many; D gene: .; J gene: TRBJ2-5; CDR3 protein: CASRRGLQETQYF; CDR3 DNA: TGTGCCAGCCGTCGGGGCCTCCAAGAGACCCAGTACTTC
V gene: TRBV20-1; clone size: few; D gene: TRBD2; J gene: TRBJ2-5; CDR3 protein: CSARDRLASTQETQYF; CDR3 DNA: TGCAGTGCTAGAGATCGACTAGCGTCTACCCAAGAGACCCAGTACTTC
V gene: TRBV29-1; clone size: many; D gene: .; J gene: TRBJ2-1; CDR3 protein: CSANPYPKNDEQFF; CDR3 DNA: TGCAGCGCCAACCCTTACCCTAAAAACGATGAGCAGTTCTTC
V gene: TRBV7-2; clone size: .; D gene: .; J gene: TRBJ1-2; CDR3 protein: CASSLAQGVLNYGYTF; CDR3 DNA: TGTGCCAGCAGCTTAGCGCAAGGTGTCTTGAACTATGGCTACACCTTC
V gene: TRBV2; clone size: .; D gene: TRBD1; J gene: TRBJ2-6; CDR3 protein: CAFSTGGAGTNVLTF; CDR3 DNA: TGTGCCTTCTCGACAGGGGGCGCCGGGACCAACGTCCTGACTTTC
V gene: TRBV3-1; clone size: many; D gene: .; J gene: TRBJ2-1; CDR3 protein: CASSHLRNEQFF; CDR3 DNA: TGTGCCAGCAGCCATCTACGCAATGAGCAGTTCTTC
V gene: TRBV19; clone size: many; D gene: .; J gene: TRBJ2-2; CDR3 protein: CASSARNTGELFF; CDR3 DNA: TGTGCCAGTAGTGCCCGGAACACCGGGGAGCTGTTTTTT
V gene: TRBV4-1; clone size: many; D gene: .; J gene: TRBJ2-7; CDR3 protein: CASSQDRYYEQYF; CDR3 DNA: TGCGCCAGCAGCCAAGACAGGTACTACGAGCAGTACTTC
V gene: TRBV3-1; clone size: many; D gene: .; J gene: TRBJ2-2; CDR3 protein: CASWGDTGELFF; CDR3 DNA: TGTGCCAGCTGGGGGGACACCGGGGAGCTGTTTTTT
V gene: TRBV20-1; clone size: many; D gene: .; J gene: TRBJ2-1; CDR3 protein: CSASRGGNEQFF; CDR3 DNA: TGCAGTGCCTCCAGGGGGGGCAATGAGCAGTTCTTC
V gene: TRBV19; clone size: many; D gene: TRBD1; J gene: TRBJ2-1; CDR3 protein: CASSPRQGALDEQFF; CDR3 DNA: TGTGCCAGTAGTCCAAGACAGGGGGCCCTTGATGAGCAGTTCTTC
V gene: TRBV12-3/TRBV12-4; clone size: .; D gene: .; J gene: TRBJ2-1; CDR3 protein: CASSYGLLSRGRLLNEQFF; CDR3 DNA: TGTGCCAGCAGTTACGGCCTTTTGTCACGGGGTAGGCTACTCAATGAGCAGTTCTTC
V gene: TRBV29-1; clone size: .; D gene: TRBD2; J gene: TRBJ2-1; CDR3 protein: CSVAGLAVLRGYNEQFF; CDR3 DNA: TGCAGCGTAGCCGGGCTAGCGGTCCTAAGGGGTTACAATGAGCAGTTCTTC
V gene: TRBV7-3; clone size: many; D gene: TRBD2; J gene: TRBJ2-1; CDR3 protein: CASSLMAGGGDEQFF; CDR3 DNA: TGTGCCAGCAGCTTAATGGCGGGAGGGGGAGATGAGCAGTTCTTC
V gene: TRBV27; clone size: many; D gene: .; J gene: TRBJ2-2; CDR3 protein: CASSLNRVRGTGELFF; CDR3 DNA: TGTGCCAGCAGCCTTAACAGGGTCCGGGGCACCGGGGAGCTGTTTTTT
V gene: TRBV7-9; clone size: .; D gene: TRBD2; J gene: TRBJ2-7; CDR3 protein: CASSLGSGRKSYEQYF; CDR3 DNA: TGTGCCAGCAGCTTAGGTAGCGGGAGGAAGTCCTACGAGCAGTACTTC
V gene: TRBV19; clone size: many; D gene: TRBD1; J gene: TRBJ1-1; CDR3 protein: CASKEGGEDTEAFF; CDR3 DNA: TGTGCCAGTAAGGAAGGGGGCGAGGACACTGAAGCTTTCTTT
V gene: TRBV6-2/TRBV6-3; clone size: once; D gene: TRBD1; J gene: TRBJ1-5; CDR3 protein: CASSPPDRASNQPQHF; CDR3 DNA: TGTGCCAGCAGTCCCCCGGACAGGGCTAGCAATCAGCCCCAGCATTTT
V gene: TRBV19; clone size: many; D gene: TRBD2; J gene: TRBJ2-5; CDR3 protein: CASKKSLAQETQYF; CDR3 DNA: TGTGCCAGTAAGAAATCACTAGCGCAAGAGACCCAGTACTTC
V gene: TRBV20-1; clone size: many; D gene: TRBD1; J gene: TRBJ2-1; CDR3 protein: CSATPGRGPYNEQFF; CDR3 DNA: TGCAGTGCTACCCCGGGCAGGGGGCCCTACAATGAGCAGTTCTTC